The 30 T cell receptor beta chains reported below all come from one sample, sequenced in a study of CD8+ T cells in alopecia areata. It was cDNA, reverse transcribed from extracted RNA, that served as the sequencing template. The method was immunoSEQ multiplex PCR; TCRdb's version includes in-frame clones alone and lacks a portion of them. The top ten clones hold under 25% of a sample with 90,000 to 130,000 clones, 59% of them seen once. Material: CD8+ T cells sorted from blood. These receptors were taken from a human donor in good health.

The rearrangement joins TRBV7-9 to TRBJ1-5; no definite D call. Germline CDR1 is SEHNR and CDR2 is FQNEAQ (reference sequence). The CDR3 length is 13 residues. Trimming cost V 4 bases and J 5 bases, with 9 bases left between them. CDR3 in DNA: TGTGCCAGCAGCTCGCGACCTGATCAGCCCCAGCATTTT. Protein sequence: CASSSRPDQPQHF.

The J gene is TRBJ2-7, the V gene TRBV6-5; tentative D call: TRBD2 (5 bases). CDR3 length: 12 residues. V was trimmed by 8 bases and J by 1 base, leaving 9 bases between them. Germline CDR1 is MNHEY and CDR2 is SVGAGI. The DNA for the CDR3 is TGTGCCAGCGGACTGACTTCCTACGAGCAGTACTTC. Translation gives CASGLTSYEQYF.

CDR3 DNA: TGCGCCAGCAGTGAGGTCGGGGCTGGCTTCTCCTACGAGCAGTACTTC. Protein: CASSEVGAGFSYEQYF. The rearrangement joins TRBV10-2 to TRBJ2-7, with D tentatively TRBD1 or TRBD2 (5 bases each). Germline CDR1 is WSHSY and CDR2 is SAAADI. This CDR3 has 16 amino acids. Trimming stripped 2 bases from V and 0 bases from J, with 14 bases between.

This clone is a singleton in its sample. The same CDR3 also results from other DNA sequences found in this sample. The rearrangement links TRBV7-9 to TRBJ1-2; TRBD1 might be the D (6 bases). CDR1 is SEHNR and CDR2 is FQNEAQ in the germline V gene (reference sequence). V lost 8 bases and J 2 bases, leaving 12 bases between the germline ends. This CDR3 spans 13 amino acids. CDR3 nucleotides: TGTGCCAGCCGAGCCAGGGGAAACTATGGCTACACCTTC. As protein: CASRARGNYGYTF. The full variable domain, with the rest looked up from reference TRBV7-9 and TRBJ1-2, is DTGVSQNPRHKITKRGQNVTFRCDPISEHNRLYWYRQTLGQGPEFLTYFQNEAQLEKSRLLSDRFSAERPKGSFSTLEIQRTEQGDSAMYLCASRARGNYGYTFGSGTRLTVV.

The chain carries TRBV28 and TRBJ2-5; D not certain. From germline, CDR1 is MDHEN and CDR2 SYDVKM. V was trimmed by 1 base and J by 3 bases, leaving 9 bases between them. This CDR3 is built from 14 residues. CDR3 in amino acids: CASSLFAAEETQYF. In DNA form, the CDR3 reads TGTGCCAGCAGTTTATTTGCAGCCGAAGAGACCCAGTACTTC.

The chain is built from TRBV13 and TRBJ2-3; no clear D gene. Between the trimmed V and J ends, which lost 7 bases and 5 bases, there was a span of 7 bases. This CDR3 has 11 amino acids. Looked up from germline, CDR1 is PRHDT and CDR2 is FYEKMQ (reference sequence). CDR3 nucleotide sequence: TGTGCCAGCAAATCCCTAGATACGCAGTATTTT. It specifies CASKSLDTQYF.

This sequence joins TRBV6-5 and TRBJ2-2; no clear D. The CDR3 runs 16 residues. Germline CDR1 and CDR2: MNHEY and SVGAGI. V was cut by 2 bases and J by 4 bases, with 14 bases left in between. DNA of the CDR3: TGTGCCAGCAGTTACGGTGAACCAGGAACCACCGGGGAGCTGTTTTTT. This gives the protein CASSYGEPGTTGELFF.

DNA for the CDR3: TGTGCCAGCAGCCGGGCAAGTCCCCACGAGCAGTACTTC. Encoded protein: CASSRASPHEQYF. The V gene is TRBV7-9, the J gene TRBJ2-7; the D is unclear. The CDR3 length is 13 residues. The V gene lost 5 bases and the J gene lost 5 bases, with 13 bases spanning the gap. In germline, CDR1 is SEHNR, CDR2 FQNEAQ (reference sequence).

The gene calls are TRBV4-1 and TRBJ1-5; tentative D call: TRBD1 (6 bases). The length of the CDR3 is 17 residues. Looked up from germline, CDR1 is MGHRA and CDR2 is YSYEKL. Trimming left V 0 bases short and J 3 bases short, with 15 bases between. CDR3 bases: TGCGCCAGCAGCCAAGACGTTTGGGGACACTTCAATCAGCCCCAGCATTTT. Amino acid sequence: CASSQDVWGHFNQPQHF.

The chain joins TRBV2 to TRBJ1-1; D might be TRBD1 (5 bases). Between the trimmed V and J ends, which lost 8 bases and 0 bases, there was a span of 10 bases. Germline V CDR1 and CDR2: SNHLY, FYNNEI. There are 13 residues in the CDR3. The CDR3 DNA reads TGTGCCAGCGGTTGGGGCCTGAACACTGAAGCTTTCTTT. It is translated as CASGWGLNTEAFF.

This clone was seen a handful of times. J is TRBJ1-2 and V is TRBV29-1, with 8 nucleotides matching TRBD1. Germline trimming cut 4 bases from V and 1 base from J; bases unmatched to any gene: 2. Germline loops: CDR1 SQVTM, CDR2 ANQGSEA. The CDR3 has 13 residues. The CDR3 is CSVGTGGNYGYTF. In nucleotides, the CDR3 is TGCAGCGTTGGCACAGGGGGTAACTATGGCTACACCTTC.

V gene TRBV7-3 combines with J gene TRBJ2-7; D call uncertain. There are 13 residues in the CDR3. Trimming stripped 5 bases from V and 3 bases from J, with 11 bases between. CDR1 and CDR2 (germline): SGHTA, FQGTGA. CDR3 in amino acids: CASSLDAGYEQYF. In DNA form, the CDR3 reads TGTGCCAGCAGCCTGGACGCAGGCTACGAGCAGTACTTC.

The chain couples TRBV30 to TRBJ2-5; D possibly matches TRBD1 or TRBD2 (6 bases each). Germline assignment: CDR1 GTSNPN and CDR2 SVGIG (reference sequence). This CDR3 is 12 amino acids long. V gave up 3 bases and J gave up 5 bases, with 10 bases separating them. CDR3 in DNA: TGTGCCTGGAGGGAGGGGGATGAGACCCAGTACTTC. Translation gives CAWREGDETQYF.

The CDR3, as DNA: TGCGCCAGCAGCTTGATGAGGGGCAGACTGGCTGAAGCTTTCTTT. Protein: CASSLMRGRLAEAFF. The gene calls are TRBV5-1 and TRBJ1-1; a weak D match, TRBD1 (5 bases). The CDR3 length is 15 residues. CDR1 and CDR2 (germline): SGHRS, YFSETQ. Trimming stripped 1 base from V and 6 bases from J, with 16 bases between.

V is TRBV13 and J is TRBJ2-1; D not resolved. The germline CDR1 and CDR2 sequences are PRHDT and FYEKMQ (reference sequence). Trimming cost V 0 bases and J 8 bases, with 5 bases left between them. This CDR3 spans 12 amino acids. The CDR3 loop is CASSLGAYEQFF. Written as DNA, the CDR3 is TGTGCCAGCAGCTTAGGAGCTTATGAGCAGTTCTTC.

This clone was seen more than once but under ten times. The chain links TRBV29-1 to TRBJ2-2; TRBD1 aligns across 8 bases. The germline gives CDR1 SQVTM, CDR2 ANQGSEA. This CDR3 is built from 18 residues. Trimming took 7 bases from V and 3 from J; bases not matched to a gene: 19. In nucleotides, the CDR3 is TGCAGCGCTAGAGACGTATTAGGACAGGGTAGGGACACCGGGGAGCTGTTTTTT. Translation gives CSARDVLGQGRDTGELFF.

The table lists this clone with a few counts. The chain couples TRBV14 to TRBJ2-2; possible D gene TRBD1, 5 bases. The CDR3 spans 14 residues. The V end was cut by 1 base, the J end by 5 bases, with 8 bases between. The germline V gene has CDR1 SGHDN and CDR2 FVKESK. Here the CDR3 DNA reads TGTGCCAGCAGCCAAGTATCAGGGACCGGGGAGCTGTTTTTT. The encoded protein is CASSQVSGTGELFF.

The genes are TRBV6-5 and TRBJ2-5; no clear D. The V end lost 9 bases, the J end lost 0 bases, and 5 bases lay between the germline ends. The CDR3 runs to 11 residues. Looked up from germline, CDR1 is MNHEY and CDR2 is SVGAGI. CDR3 region: CASTDQETQYF. For the CDR3, the DNA is TGTGCCAGTACGGACCAAGAGACCCAGTACTTC.

This clone was counted many times. The V call is TRBV7-6, the J call TRBJ2-3; the D gene is possibly TRBD2 (5 bases). V was pared by 3 bases and J by 3 bases, with 10 bases between. The CDR3 runs to 14 residues. The germline V gene encodes CDR1 SGHVS and CDR2 FNYEAQ. CDR3 bases: TGTGCCAGCAGCTTGAACGGGATGACAGATACGCAGTATTTT. The encoded protein is CASSLNGMTDTQYF.

The chain recombines TRBV29-1 with TRBJ1-1, with D maybe TRBD1 (5 bases). This CDR3 is built from 9 residues. Germline V gene data show CDR1 as SQVTM and CDR2 as ANQGSEA. The germline V and J ends were trimmed by 7 bases and 10 bases, with 10 bases remaining between them. The CDR3 loop is CSEVGGAFF. The CDR3 DNA reads TGCAGCGAGGTGGGGGGAGCTTTCTTT.

V usage is TRBV5-4 and J usage is TRBJ2-7; D not resolved. Germline V lookup: CDR1 SGHNT, CDR2 YYREEE (reference sequence). Deletions cut 1 base from V and 0 bases from J, with 14 bases between. The CDR3 is 16 amino acids. CDR3 coding DNA: TGTGCCAGCAGCTTGCTGATTGACTGCAGCTCCTACGAGCAGTACTTC. This gives the protein CASSLLIDCSSYEQYF.

The V and J genes are TRBV29-1 and TRBJ2-2; TRBD2 matches 8 bases. Looked up from germline, CDR1 is SQVTM and CDR2 is ANQGSEA. J gave up 6 bases and V 6 bases, and 6 bases lay outside the gene matches. CDR3 length: 13 amino acids. The DNA for the CDR3 is TGCAGCGTGGCCGGGACTAGATCCGGGGAGCTGTTTTTT. This gives the protein CSVAGTRSGELFF.

This chain connects TRBV4-2 to TRBJ2-4; D call uncertain. Between the trimmed V and J ends, which lost 4 bases and 7 bases, there was a span of 14 bases. The CDR3 loop spans 14 amino acids. Germline CDR1 LGHNA, CDR2 YNFKEQ. In nucleotides, the CDR3 is TGTGCCAGCAGCCCGGTCGAGGTCGGGAACATTCAGTACTTC. It translates to CASSPVEVGNIQYF.

The V gene is TRBV13, the J gene TRBJ1-1, with D unclear. Between the trimmed V and J ends, which lost 0 bases and 6 bases, there was a span of 2 bases. Germline CDR1 is PRHDT and CDR2 is FYEKMQ (reference sequence). This CDR3 is built from 11 residues. The CDR3 loop is CASSLGPEAFF. The CDR3 DNA reads as TGTGCCAGCAGCTTAGGTCCTGAAGCTTTCTTT.

The chain joins TRBV4-3 to TRBJ2-2; no firm D call. Trimming pared 0 bases from V and 4 bases from J, leaving 3 bases between. The CDR3 covers 13 residues. CDR1 and CDR2 from the germline V gene are LGHNA and YSLEER. In nucleotides, the CDR3 is TGCGCCAGCAGCCAAGAGATCACCGGGGAGCTGTTTTTT. Its protein product is CASSQEITGELFF.

The V and J genes are TRBV14 and TRBJ2-7; TRBD1 aligns across 7 bases. Germline CDR1 is SGHDN and CDR2 is FVKESK. Trimming cost V 1 base and J 5 bases; bases outside gene matches: 2. The CDR3 covers 13 residues. This CDR3 reads CASSQGQGHEQYF. In DNA form, the CDR3 reads TGTGCCAGCAGCCAAGGACAGGGCCACGAGCAGTACTTC.

The V call is TRBV2, the J call TRBJ1-2, with 12 bases matching TRBD1. V lost 8 bases, J lost 7 bases, and 5 bases stayed unmatched. This CDR3 has 13 amino acids. CDR1 is SNHLY, CDR2 FYNNEI, per germline. The CDR3 nucleotides read TGTGCCAGCTCCGGGACAGGGGGCTTTGGCTACACCTTC. It is translated as CASSGTGGFGYTF.

Comment on this clone: Other DNA sequences from this sample encode an identical CDR3 as well. This chain joins TRBV28 and TRBJ2-5; D is perhaps TRBD1 (5 bases). The CDR3 extends over 13 amino acids. Germline CDR1 MDHEN, CDR2 SYDVKM. The V end was cut by 3 bases, the J end by 4 bases, with 9 bases between. The CDR3 sequence is CASSLTVRETQYF. CDR3 nucleotide sequence: TGTGCCAGCAGTTTGACAGTAAGAGAGACCCAGTACTTC.

The rearrangement uses TRBV4-1 and TRBJ2-3, with TRBD2 as a possible D gene (5 bases). The germline CDR1 and CDR2 sequences are MGHRA and YSYEKL. This CDR3 has 15 residues. The V end lost 1 base, the J end lost 5 bases, and 13 bases lay between the germline ends. DNA for the CDR3: TGCGCCAGCAGCCAAGGTTCTCCACGGGGAGATACGCAGTATTTT. Translation: CASSQGSPRGDTQYF.

The V call is TRBV10-3, the J call TRBJ1-1; D not certain. The CDR3 consists of 12 residues. V gave up 6 bases and J gave up 5 bases, with 10 bases separating them. Per germline, CDR1 ENHRY and CDR2 SYGVKD. CDR3 sequence: CAIRASYTEAFF. CDR3 DNA sequence: TGTGCCATCAGGGCGTCGTATACTGAAGCTTTCTTT.